This TCR beta chain was identified during a study of blood T cell repertoires in COVID-19. At the level of the study: T cells, B-cell-depleted T cells, or PBMCs supplied cDNA or gDNA.

This CDR3 comprises 13 residues. Trimming stripped 0 bases from V and 8 bases from J, with 11 bases between. Germline loops: CDR1 SGHRS, CDR2 YFSETQ. In the authors' workflow: For nucleated cells, counts were estimated from reference gene primer amplification. Clones were read by immunoSEQ multiplex PCR, and TCRdb kept only the in-frame ones, dropping some. That table supplies the V and J calls and clone size; D and trimming were determined from the DNA. The data show approximately 90,000 clones, with approximately 86% seen just once and more than 1% held by the top ten. The sequenced sample was peripheral blood. This TCR came from an older man with active or convalescent COVID-19. The rearrangement links TRBV5-1 to TRBJ1-2; D may be TRBD1 (5 bases). The CDR3 reads CASSLDGGSGYTF. The CDR3 DNA sequence: TGCGCCAGCAGCTTGGATGGGGGGAGCGGCTACACCTTC.